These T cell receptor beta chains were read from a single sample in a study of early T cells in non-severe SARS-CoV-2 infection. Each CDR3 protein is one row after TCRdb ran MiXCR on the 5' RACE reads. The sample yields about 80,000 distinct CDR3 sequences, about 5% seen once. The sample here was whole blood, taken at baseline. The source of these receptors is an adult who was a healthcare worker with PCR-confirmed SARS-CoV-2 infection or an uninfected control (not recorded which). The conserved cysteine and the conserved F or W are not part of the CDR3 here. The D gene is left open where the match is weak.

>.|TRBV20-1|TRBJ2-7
SASRSYEQY
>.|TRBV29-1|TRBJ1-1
SVELREGAF
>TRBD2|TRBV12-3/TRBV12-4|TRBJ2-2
ASSFGREAVSGELF
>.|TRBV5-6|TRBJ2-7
ASSSRLEVDEQY
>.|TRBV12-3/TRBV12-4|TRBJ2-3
ASSLGFGLHYTDTQY
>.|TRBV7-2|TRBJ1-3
ASSWRYRASGNTIY
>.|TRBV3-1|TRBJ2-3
ASSQDAGDTQY
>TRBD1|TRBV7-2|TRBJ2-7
ASSFPGGYEQY
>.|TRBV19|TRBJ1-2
ASSIRQGPNGYT
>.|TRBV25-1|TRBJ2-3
ASSRGLSTDTQY
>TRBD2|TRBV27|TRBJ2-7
ASSPAGGPYEQY
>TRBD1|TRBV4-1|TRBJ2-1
ASSQGTGGLEQF
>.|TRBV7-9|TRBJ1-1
ASEGGRSVAF
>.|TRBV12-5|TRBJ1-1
ASGLVGGTEAF
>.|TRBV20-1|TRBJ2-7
SARVPSSYEQY
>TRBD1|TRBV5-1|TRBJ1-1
ASSLGDSQHTEAF
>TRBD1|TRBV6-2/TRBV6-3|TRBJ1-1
ASSRQGMNTEAF
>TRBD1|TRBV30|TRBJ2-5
AWSQDRARETQY
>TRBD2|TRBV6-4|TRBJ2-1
ASSDSSSGSNEQF
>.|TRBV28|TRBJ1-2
ASSPLHGYT
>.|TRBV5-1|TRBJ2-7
ASSFSSRVSEQY
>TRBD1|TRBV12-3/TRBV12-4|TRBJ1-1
ASSQGEYTEAF
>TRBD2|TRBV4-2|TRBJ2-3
ASSQEGTGGPGDTQY
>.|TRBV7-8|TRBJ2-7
ASSRDTLYEQY
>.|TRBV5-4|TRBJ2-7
ASSSRLDSYEQY
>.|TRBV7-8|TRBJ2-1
ASSRGPYNEQF
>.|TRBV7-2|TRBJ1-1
ASSLGPGTRAF
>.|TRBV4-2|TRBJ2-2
ASSQEEAGHGSGNTGELF
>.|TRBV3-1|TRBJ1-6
ASSQGDGDSPLH
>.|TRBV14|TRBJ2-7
ASSQDLWLSYEQY
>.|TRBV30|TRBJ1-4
AWSESGLATNEKLF
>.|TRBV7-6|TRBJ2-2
ASSLAGIPNTGELF
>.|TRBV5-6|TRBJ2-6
ASSPGQSGANVLT
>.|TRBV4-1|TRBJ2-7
ASSQAARDSSYEQY
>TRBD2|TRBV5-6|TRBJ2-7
ASSPGLAGNYEQY
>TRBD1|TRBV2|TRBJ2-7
ASRVDRDRASAYEQY
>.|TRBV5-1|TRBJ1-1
ASSWNTNTEAF
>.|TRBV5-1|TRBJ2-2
ASSLSGALGELF
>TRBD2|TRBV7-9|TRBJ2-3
ASSSAGVGTDTQY
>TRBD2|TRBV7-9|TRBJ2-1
ASSLAGTSRHEQF
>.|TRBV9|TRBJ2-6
ASSFRQAAASGANVLT
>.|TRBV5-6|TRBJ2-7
ASSLGWGHPSYEQY
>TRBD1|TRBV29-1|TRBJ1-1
SVRTGGTEAF
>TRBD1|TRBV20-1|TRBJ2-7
SARDGGRDRTYEQY
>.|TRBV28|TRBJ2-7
ASSLVAGISYEQY
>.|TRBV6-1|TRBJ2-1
ASRLGSISYNEQF
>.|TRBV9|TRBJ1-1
ASSVASGDGEAF
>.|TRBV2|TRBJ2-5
ASTVQGSQETQY